This passage covers 20 T cell receptor beta chains from one sample sequenced in a study of post-analysis software for immune sequencing data. General study findings and limits: Four or five TRBV segments, TRBV5-6, TRBV5-1 and TRBV20-1 among them, were found more frequent in patients than controls.

The TCR beta cDNA libraries carried unique molecular identifiers. TCRdb passed the PCR reads through MiXCR, listing each CDR3 protein once. Of about 200,000 distinct CDR3 sequences in the sample, 29% are singletons; the top ten hold approximately 3%. Antigen specificity for these receptors is unknown. The specimen was blood. Receptor source: a girl between 2 and 17 years old with multiple sclerosis.

This clonotype was found many times. The chain is built from TRBV6-1 and TRBJ2-7, with D uncertain. Germline loops: CDR1 MNHNS, CDR2 SASEGT. The V end lost 10 bases, the J end lost 7 bases, and 17 bases lay between the germline ends. CDR3 size: 12 residues. The CDR3 loop reads CATARSFEEQYF. DNA of the CDR3: TGTGCCACCGCCCGGAGCTTTGAAGAGCAGTACTTC.

The chain couples TRBV5-1 to TRBJ1-1; D is unclear. The V end was cut by 3 bases, the J end by 8 bases, with 14 bases between. The V gene's germline CDR1 is SGHRS and CDR2 YFSETQ. The CDR3 covers 13 residues. For the CDR3, the DNA is TGCGCCAGCAGCTCCCTCGGCAGATTCGAAGCTTTCTTT. As protein: CASSSLGRFEAFF.

Turning to this clonotype: This sequence may be a read error, since a much larger clone differs from it by one base. J is TRBJ2-5 and V is TRBV5-1, with D unclear. Per the germline V gene, CDR1 is SGHRS and CDR2 is YFSETQ. CDR3 length: 12 amino acids. DNA of the CDR3: TGCGCCAGCAGCACCTCCCAAGAGACCCTGTACTTC. It translates to CASSTSQETLYF.

As to this clonotype: This may be a read error: a much more frequent sequence differs by one nucleotide. V and J are TRBV6-5 and TRBJ2-1, with D possibly matching TRBD1 (6 bases). Trimming removed 8 bases from V and 13 bases from J, with 24 bases in between. Per germline, CDR1 MNHEY and CDR2 SVGAGI. This CDR3 contains 14 residues. CDR3 region: CASAHQRERGTQFF. CDR3 DNA: TGTGCCAGCGCCCATCAAAGAGAGAGGGGGACCCAGTTCTTC.

The CDR3 DNA is TGTGCCAGCAGCTTATCGGGAGTAAAGGTCAATGAGCAGTACTTC. This encodes CASSLSGVKVNEQYF. This chain joins TRBV7-8 and TRBJ2-5; possibly TRBD2 for D (6 bases). Trimming pared 2 bases from V and 11 bases from J, leaving 21 bases between. Per germline, CDR1 SGHVS and CDR2 FQNEAQ. The CDR3 sequence is 15 residues long.

A remark on this clonotype: This could be a read error, since a much larger clone is one nucleotide away. This chain joins TRBV5-1 and TRBJ2-5; 11 nucleotides match TRBD2. Germline CDR1 is SGHRS and CDR2 is YFSETQ. CDR3 size: 15 residues. With 4 bases clipped from V and 11 bases from J, the junction kept 13 bases outside the gene matches. The CDR3, as DNA: TGCGCCAGCAGCGTGACTAGCGGGATCAACAATGAGCAGTACTTC. It specifies CASSVTSGINNEQYF.

This sequence joins TRBV20-1 and TRBJ1-1; D perhaps matches TRBD1 (6 bases). Trimming took off 2 bases at V and 5 bases at J, with 9 bases between the two ends. CDR1 is DFQATT and CDR2 is SNEGSKA in the germline V gene (reference sequence). This CDR3 spans 12 amino acids. This chain's CDR3 is CSARYRDTEAFF. In nucleotides, the CDR3 is TGCAGTGCTAGATACAGGGATACTGAAGCTTTCTTT.

This clonotype was counted only a few times. The chain recombines TRBV30 with TRBJ2-7; 7 bases are a match to TRBD2. CDR1 and CDR2 from the germline V gene are GTSNPN and SVGIG (reference sequence). V lost 2 bases and J lost 3; bases outside the gene matches: 1. The CDR3 is 12 residues long. This CDR3 is CAWSRTSYEQYF. CDR3 in DNA: TGTGCCTGGAGTAGGACTAGCTACGAGCAGTACTTC.

This clonotype has at least ten counts. This sequence joins TRBV28 and TRBJ1-2; D remains ambiguous. The germline CDR1 and CDR2 sequences are MDHEN and SYDVKM. The CDR3 extends over 13 amino acids. The V end was cut by 6 bases, the J end by 5 bases, with 13 bases between. CDR3 protein: CASSLDGDYGYTF. The CDR3 DNA reads as TGTGCCAGCAGCCTAGACGGAGATTATGGCTACACCTTC.

V gene TRBV11-2 combines with J gene TRBJ1-1; D remains unclear. V shed 5 bases and J shed 1 base, with 17 bases lying between them. The CDR3 spans 16 residues. CDR1 and CDR2 from the germline V gene are SGHAT and FQNNGV. Written as DNA, the CDR3 is TGTGCCAGCAGCCGAAACCCGTTTGAAGGGAACACTGAAGCTTTCTTT. Amino acids: CASSRNPFEGNTEAFF.

As for this clonotype: A much larger clonotype is one base distant, so this may be a read error. The rearrangement links TRBV5-1 to TRBJ1-2, with D unclear. This CDR3 is built from 13 residues. Per the germline V gene, CDR1 is SGHRS and CDR2 is YFSETQ. The CDR3 DNA sequence: TGCACCAGCAGCTTGGCCGTTCACTATGGCTACACCTTC. Translated: CTSSLAVHYGYTF.

As concerns this clonotype: At one end the junction does not follow the germline gene, possibly because of a read error. The genes are TRBV20-1 and TRBJ1-1; no clear D gene. The germline V gene has CDR1 DFQATT and CDR2 SNEGSKA (reference sequence). The CDR3 has 16 amino acids. In nucleotides, the CDR3 is TGCAGTGTTAGAGAGGGCAGGTCCCCTTTGGGCACTGAAGCTTTCTTT. It codes for CSVREGRSPLGTEAFF.

The V and J genes are TRBV2 and TRBJ2-5; D might be TRBD2 (6 bases). Between the trimmed V and J ends, which lost 7 bases and 2 bases, there was a span of 17 bases. The CDR3 is made up of 15 amino acids. Germline loops: CDR1 SNHLY, CDR2 FYNNEI. As DNA, the CDR3 is TGTGCCAGCACCTACTCCGGGGGACCTCAAGAGACCCAGTACTTC. Protein: CASTYSGGPQETQYF.

This clonotype has at least ten counts. The chain links TRBV6-2 or TRBV6-3 to TRBJ2-4, with 9 nucleotides matching TRBD1. Germline V gene data show CDR1 as MNHEY and CDR2 as SVGEGT. Trimming at V came to 1 base and at J to 7 bases, leaving 8 bases not matched to a gene. The CDR3 is 16 amino acids. CDR3 residues: CASSYLGGTGYNIQYF. The CDR3 DNA follows: TGTGCCAGCAGTTACTTGGGGGGGACAGGGTACAACATTCAGTACTTC.

This clonotype has ten or more counts. The V and J genes are TRBV27 and TRBJ2-7; 13 bases line up with TRBD2. The CDR3 has 15 amino acids. Trimming at V came to 6 bases and at J to 0 bases, leaving 2 bases not matched to a gene. Germline CDR1 MNHEY, CDR2 SMNVEV (reference sequence). The CDR3 sequence is CASSRTSGGSYEQYF. CDR3 in DNA: TGTGCCAGCAGCCGGACTAGCGGGGGCTCCTACGAGCAGTACTTC.

The V call is TRBV5-1, the J call TRBJ2-1; the match to TRBD2 covers 14 bases. The V gene's germline CDR1 is SGHRS and CDR2 YFSETQ. V shed 4 bases and J 2 bases; nucleotides not matched to a gene: 11. The CDR3 totals 19 residues. CDR3: CASSQTGTSGGPTYNEQFF. The CDR3, as DNA: TGCGCCAGCAGCCAGACCGGGACTAGCGGGGGCCCCACCTACAATGAGCAGTTCTTC.

At least ten counts were recorded for this clonotype. The gene calls are TRBV29-1 and TRBJ2-3; no clear D. CDR1 and CDR2 from the germline V gene are SQVTM and ANQGSEA. CDR3 length: 12 amino acids. Written as DNA, the CDR3 is TGCAACTCTCGGTCGGGCACAGATACGCAGTATTTT. Translated: CNSRSGTDTQYF.

This clonotype was detected many times. This chain joins TRBV25-1 and TRBJ2-7; the match to TRBD1 covers 8 bases. CDR1 is MGHDK, CDR2 SYGVNS, per germline. V lost 4 bases, J lost 5 bases, and 7 bases stayed unmatched. The CDR3 has 14 residues. This chain's CDR3 is CASSGSDRAHEQYF. Here the CDR3 DNA reads TGTGCCAGCAGTGGGTCGGACAGGGCTCACGAGCAGTACTTC.

V and J are TRBV20-1 and TRBJ1-1, with D possibly TRBD1 on 5 matching bases. This CDR3 spans 15 amino acids. CDR1 is DFQATT, CDR2 SNEGSKA, per germline (reference sequence). V gave up 0 bases and J gave up 0 bases, with 11 bases separating them. CDR3 sequence: CSAREARQLNTEAFF. The DNA for the CDR3 is TGCAGTGCTAGAGAGGCCCGACAGCTGAACACTGAAGCTTTCTTT.

This chain joins TRBV5-1 and TRBJ2-5; 10 nucleotides line up with TRBD2. The germline CDR1 and CDR2 sequences are SGHRS and YFSETQ. V lost 1 base, J lost 10 bases, and 7 bases stayed unmatched. CDR3 length: 14 residues. Here the CDR3 DNA reads TGCGCCAGCAGCTTGCCGTCTAGCGGGAGAGTCCAGTACTTC. It encodes CASSLPSSGRVQYF.